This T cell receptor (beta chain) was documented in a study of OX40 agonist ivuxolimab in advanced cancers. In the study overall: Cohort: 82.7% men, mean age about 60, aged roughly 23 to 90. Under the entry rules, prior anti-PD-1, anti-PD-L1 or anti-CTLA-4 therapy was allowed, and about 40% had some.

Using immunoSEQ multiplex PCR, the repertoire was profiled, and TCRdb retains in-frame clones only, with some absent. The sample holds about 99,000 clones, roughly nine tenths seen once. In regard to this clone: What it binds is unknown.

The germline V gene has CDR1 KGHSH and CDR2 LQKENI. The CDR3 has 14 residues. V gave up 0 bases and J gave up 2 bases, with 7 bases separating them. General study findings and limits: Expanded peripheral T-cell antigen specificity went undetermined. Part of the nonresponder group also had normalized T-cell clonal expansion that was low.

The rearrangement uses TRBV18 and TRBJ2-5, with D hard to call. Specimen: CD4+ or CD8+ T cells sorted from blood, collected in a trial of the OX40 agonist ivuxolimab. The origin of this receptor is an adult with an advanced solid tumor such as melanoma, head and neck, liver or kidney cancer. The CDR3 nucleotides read TGTGCCAGCTCACCACCCCCGATACAAGAGACCCAGTACTTC. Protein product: CASSPPPIQETQYF.